This T cell receptor (beta chain) is drawn from a study of OX40 agonist ivuxolimab in advanced cancers. Across the whole study: Three patients, one with hepatocellular carcinoma and two with cutaneous melanoma, achieved partial responses.

Whole-study results and caveats: Among the lowest peripheral clonal expansion occurred in 0.1-3.0 mg/kg partial responders.

CDR3 length: 13 amino acids. Trimming pared 0 bases from V and 10 bases from J, leaving 8 bases between. Germline CDR1 and CDR2: SGHRS and YFSETQ. Generated by immunoSEQ multiplex PCR, the TCRdb table keeps only in-frame clones and is missing some. The sample lists some 50,000 clones; approximately 79% were seen once. Comments on this clone: Its target is not known.

The TCR originated in an adult with an advanced solid tumor such as melanoma, head and neck, liver or kidney cancer. The specimen comprised CD4+ or CD8+ T cells sorted from blood, sampled in a trial of the OX40 agonist ivuxolimab. The chain has TRBV5-1 and TRBJ1-6; D not certain. The CDR3 DNA follows: TGCGCCAGCAGCTTGGATTCTGGATCACCCCTCCACTTT. It yields the protein CASSLDSGSPLHF.